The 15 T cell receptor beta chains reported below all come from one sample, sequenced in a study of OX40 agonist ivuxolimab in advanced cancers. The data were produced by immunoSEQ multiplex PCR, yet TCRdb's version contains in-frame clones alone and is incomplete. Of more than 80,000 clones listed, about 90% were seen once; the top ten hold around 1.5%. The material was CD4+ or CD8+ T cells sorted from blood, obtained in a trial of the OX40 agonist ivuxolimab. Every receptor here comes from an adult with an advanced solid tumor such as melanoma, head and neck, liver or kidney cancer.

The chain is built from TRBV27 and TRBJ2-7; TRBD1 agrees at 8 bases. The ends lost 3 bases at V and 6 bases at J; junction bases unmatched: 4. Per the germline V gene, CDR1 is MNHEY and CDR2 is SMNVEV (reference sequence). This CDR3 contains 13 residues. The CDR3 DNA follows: TGTGCCAGCAGTTTCCGGACAGGGCTCGAGCAGTACTTC. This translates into CASSFRTGLEQYF.

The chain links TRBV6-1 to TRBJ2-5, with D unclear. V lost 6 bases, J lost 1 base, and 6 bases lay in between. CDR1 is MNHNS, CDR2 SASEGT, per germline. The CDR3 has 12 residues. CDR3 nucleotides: TGTGCCAGCAGCCCCATCCAAGAGACCCAGTACTTC. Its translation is CASSPIQETQYF.

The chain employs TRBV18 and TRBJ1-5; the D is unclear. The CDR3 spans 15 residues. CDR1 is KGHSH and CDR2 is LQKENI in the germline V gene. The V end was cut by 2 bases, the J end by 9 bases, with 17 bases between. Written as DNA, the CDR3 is TGTGCCAGCTCACCAACTGACACCTCGGAGGGGCCCCAGCATTTT. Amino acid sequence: CASSPTDTSEGPQHF.

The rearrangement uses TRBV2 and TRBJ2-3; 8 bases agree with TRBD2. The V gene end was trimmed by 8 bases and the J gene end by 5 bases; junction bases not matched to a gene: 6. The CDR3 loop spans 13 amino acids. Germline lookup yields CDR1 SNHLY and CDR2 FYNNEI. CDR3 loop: CASQGLVVDTQYF. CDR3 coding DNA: TGTGCCAGCCAGGGACTAGTCGTAGATACGCAGTATTTT.

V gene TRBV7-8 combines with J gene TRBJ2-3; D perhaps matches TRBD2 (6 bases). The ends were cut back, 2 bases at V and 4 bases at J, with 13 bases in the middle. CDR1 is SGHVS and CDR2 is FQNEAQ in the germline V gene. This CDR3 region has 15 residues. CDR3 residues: CASSLMGLGADTQYF. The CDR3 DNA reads TGTGCCAGCAGCTTAATGGGACTGGGGGCAGATACGCAGTATTTT.

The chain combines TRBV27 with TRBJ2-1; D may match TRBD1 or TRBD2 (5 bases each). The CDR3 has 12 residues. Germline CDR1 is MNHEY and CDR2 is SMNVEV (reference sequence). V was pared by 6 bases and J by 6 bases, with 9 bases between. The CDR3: CASSHGTNEQFF. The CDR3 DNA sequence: TGTGCCAGCAGCCACGGGACCAATGAGCAGTTCTTC.

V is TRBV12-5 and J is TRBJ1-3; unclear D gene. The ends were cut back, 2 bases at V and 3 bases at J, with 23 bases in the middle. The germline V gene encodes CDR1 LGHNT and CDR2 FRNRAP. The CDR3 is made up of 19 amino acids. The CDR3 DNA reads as TGTGCTAGTGGTTTGCCCATACTGATGGGGAAAAAAAATGGAAACACCATATATTTT. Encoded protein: CASGLPILMGKKNGNTIYF.

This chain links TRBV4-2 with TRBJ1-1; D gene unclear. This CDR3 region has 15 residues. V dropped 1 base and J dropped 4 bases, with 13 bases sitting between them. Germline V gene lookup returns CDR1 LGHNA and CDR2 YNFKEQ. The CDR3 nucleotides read TGTGCCAGCAGCCAAGCTGAGGGCGGTGGCACTGAAGCTTTCTTT. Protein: CASSQAEGGGTEAFF.

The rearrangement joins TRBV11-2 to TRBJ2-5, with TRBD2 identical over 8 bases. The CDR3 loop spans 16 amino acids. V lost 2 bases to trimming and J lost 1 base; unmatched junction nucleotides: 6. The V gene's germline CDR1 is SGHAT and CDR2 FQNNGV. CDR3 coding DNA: TGTGCCAGCAGCTTACGGACTAGCTCTTTCCAAGAGACCCAGTACTTC. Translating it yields CASSLRTSSFQETQYF.

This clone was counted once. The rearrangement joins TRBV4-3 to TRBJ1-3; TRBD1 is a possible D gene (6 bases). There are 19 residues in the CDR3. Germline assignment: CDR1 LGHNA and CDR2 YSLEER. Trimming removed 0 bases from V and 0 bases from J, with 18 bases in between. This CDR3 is CASSQDTTRDTLSGNTIYF. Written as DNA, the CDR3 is TGCGCCAGCAGCCAAGATACCACCCGGGACACTCTCTCTGGAAACACCATATATTTT.

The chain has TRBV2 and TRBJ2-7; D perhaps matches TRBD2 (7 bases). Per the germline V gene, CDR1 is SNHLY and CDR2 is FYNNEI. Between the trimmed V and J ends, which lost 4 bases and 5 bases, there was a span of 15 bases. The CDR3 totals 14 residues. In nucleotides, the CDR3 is TGTGCCAGCAGTGCCTGGGGGGGCCGTAACGAGCAGTACTTC. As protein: CASSAWGGRNEQYF. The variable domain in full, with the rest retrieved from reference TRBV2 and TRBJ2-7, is EPEVTQTPSHQVTQMGQEVILRCVPISNHLYFYWYRQILGQKVEFLVSFYNNEISEKSEIFDDQFSVERPDGSNFTLKIRSTKLEDSAMYFCASSAWGGRNEQYFGPGTRLTVT.

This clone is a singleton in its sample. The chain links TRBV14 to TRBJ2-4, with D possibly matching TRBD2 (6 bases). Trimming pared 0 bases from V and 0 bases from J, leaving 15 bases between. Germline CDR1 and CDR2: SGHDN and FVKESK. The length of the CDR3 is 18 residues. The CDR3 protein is CASSQEGDSRVAKNIQYF. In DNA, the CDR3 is TGTGCCAGCAGCCAAGAAGGGGACTCGCGGGTAGCCAAAAACATTCAGTACTTC. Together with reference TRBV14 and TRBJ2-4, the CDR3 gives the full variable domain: EAGVTQFPSHSVIEKGQTVTLRCDPISGHDNLYWYRRVMGKEIKFLLHFVKESKQDESGMPNNRFLAERTGGTYSTLKVQPAELEDSGVYFCASSQEGDSRVAKNIQYFGAGTRLSVL.

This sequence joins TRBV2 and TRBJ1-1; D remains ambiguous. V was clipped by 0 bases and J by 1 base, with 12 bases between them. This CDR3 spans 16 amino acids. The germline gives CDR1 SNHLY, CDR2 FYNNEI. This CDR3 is CASSEALRMKNTEAFF. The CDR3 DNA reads TGTGCCAGCAGTGAAGCGCTTCGTATGAAGAACACTGAAGCTTTCTTT.

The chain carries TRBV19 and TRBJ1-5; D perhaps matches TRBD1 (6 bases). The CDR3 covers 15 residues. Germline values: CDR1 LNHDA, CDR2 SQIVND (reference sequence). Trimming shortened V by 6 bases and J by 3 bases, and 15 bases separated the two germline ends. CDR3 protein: CASRPTGQHNQPQHF. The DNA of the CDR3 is TGTGCCAGTAGACCGACAGGACAACACAATCAGCCCCAGCATTTT.

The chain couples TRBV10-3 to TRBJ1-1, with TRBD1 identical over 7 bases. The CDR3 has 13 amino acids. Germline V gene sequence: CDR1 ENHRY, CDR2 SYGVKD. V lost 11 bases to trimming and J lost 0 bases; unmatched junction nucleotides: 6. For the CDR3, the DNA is TGTGCCGCCCAGGGGGTTATGAACACTGAAGCTTTCTTT. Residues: CAAQGVMNTEAFF.